This T cell receptor (beta chain) comes out of a study of T-cell reconstitution after alpha-beta-depleted transplantation in children. Study-wide results and caveats: At the one-year point after transplant, T-cell counts and TCRbeta diversity were found to come mostly from T cells that had been newly produced.

Preparation of the TCRbeta library involved a method that used unique molecular identifiers. TCRdb fed the PCR reads into MiXCR, producing one record per CDR3 protein. The data contain some 80,000 distinct CDR3 sequences, about a sixth of them seen just once; the ten biggest clones take up about 51%. CDR3 length: 15 residues. With V trimmed by 4 bases and J by 6 bases, 8 bases remained unmatched. CDR1 is SGHKS and CDR2 is YYEKEE in the germline V gene (reference sequence). Turning to this clonotype: Its antigen is still unknown.

The chain uses TRBV5-5 and TRBJ2-3, with 10 bases aligning to TRBD2. The sequence was collected from a male patient aged 2 to 9 who had a stem cell transplant for acute lymphoblastic leukemia, so the T cells may come from the graft donor. Specimen: PBMCs, mostly from graft donor cells, collected 360 days after TCRalphabeta/CD19-depleted stem cell transplant. The DNA of the CDR3 is TGTGCCAGCAGCCCACCTAGCGGGGGTCTTGATACGCAGTATTTT. Protein sequence: CASSPPSGGLDTQYF.